The next 32 T cell receptor beta chains were all read from a single sample in a study of Tregs in tolerant kidney transplant recipients. Repertoires were generated with immunoSEQ multiplex PCR, while TCRdb's copy carries only in-frame clones and drops some. The record lists tens of thousands of clones, of which the ten most abundant hold 0.8% to 1%. Material: CD4+ T cells from blood, obtained before the transplant. These receptors came from a human donor who received a combined kidney and bone marrow transplant.

As concerns this clone: The read falls 3 residues short of the CDR3 end, and the missing part is taken from the germline J gene. V gene TRBV7-2 combines with J gene TRBJ2-7, with 8 bases fitting TRBD1. Germline V gene lookup returns CDR1 SGHTA and CDR2 FQGNSA. This CDR3 contains 14 residues. After removal of 4 bases from V and 6 bases from J, the junction contained 8 bases not matched to a gene. The CDR3 region is CASSSRTGLGEQYF. Partial CDR3 DNA: TGTGCCAGCAGCTCTCGGACAGGGTTGGGCGAG.

In the case of this clone: The read is 3 residues too short to cover the CDR3 end, so that end is filled in from the germline J gene. The chain recombines TRBV7-2 with TRBJ2-1; TRBD2 agrees at 9 bases. Trimming took 5 bases from V and 9 from J; bases not matched to a gene: 5. The CDR3 is made up of 13 amino acids. In germline, CDR1 is SGHTA, CDR2 FQGNSA. The sequenced CDR3 bases are TGTGCCAGCAGCCCGGCGGGGGGGAGTGAG. This gives the protein CASSPAGGSE. The whole CDR3 reads CASSPAGGSEQFF.

Regarding this clone: The read ends 3 residues early relative to the CDR3; the germline J gene fills the gap. The rearrangement links TRBV7-9 to TRBJ1-2; D unresolved. This CDR3 spans 12 amino acids. The V end was cut by 5 bases, the J end by 6 bases, with 10 bases between. Germline values: CDR1 SEHNR, CDR2 FQNEAQ (reference sequence). Incomplete CDR3 DNA: TGTGCCAGCAGCCCTACCGGGGATGGC. It yields the protein CASSPTGDG. The whole CDR3 protein is CASSPTGDGYTF.

For this clone: The CDR3 end is not reached by the read, which stops 3 residues before it; the germline J gene fills it in. J is TRBJ1-6 and V is TRBV5-4, with D possibly matching TRBD1 (6 bases). V lost 1 base to trimming and J lost 7 bases, with 9 bases between them. Germline CDR1 SGHNT, CDR2 YYREEE (reference sequence). This CDR3 is 14 amino acids long. CDR3 bases read: TGTGCCAGCAGCTTGCGGACAGCCAATTCACCC. This translates into CASSLRTANSP. The full-length CDR3 reads as CASSLRTANSPLHF.

The part of the CDR3 DNA that was read is TGTGCCAGCAGCTTGTGGACAGGGGATTCCGGGGAG. It codes for CASSLWTGDSGE. The CDR3 as a whole reads CASSLWTGDSGELFF. The V call is TRBV5-5, the J call TRBJ2-2; 9 bases fit TRBD1. The sequenced fragment ends 3 residues before the CDR3 boundary, so the rest is inferred from the germline J gene. Per germline, CDR1 SGHKS and CDR2 YYEKEE (reference sequence). CDR3 length equals 15 residues. J gave up 6 bases and V 1 base, and 4 bases lay outside the gene matches.

Worth noting for this clone: Coverage ceases 3 residues before the CDR3 finishes, and the germline J gene fills in the end. This chain connects TRBV20-1 to TRBJ2-7; 10 bases agree with TRBD1. The CDR3 contains 12 residues. CDR1 is DFQATT and CDR2 is SNEGSKA in the germline V gene (reference sequence). The part of the CDR3 DNA that was read is TGCAGCGGAGGACAGGGGGGCTACGAG. This encodes CSGGQGGYE. The complete CDR3 protein is CSGGQGGYEQYF.

Regarding this clone: Read coverage stops 3 residues before the CDR3 terminus; the germline J gene supplies the remainder. V is TRBV2 and J is TRBJ2-3, with 8 bases identical to TRBD1. This CDR3 spans 16 amino acids. Germline lookup yields CDR1 SNHLY and CDR2 FYNNEI. Losses at the gene ends were 6 bases for V and 0 bases for J; bases not matched to a gene: 8. The CDR3 bases that were read are TGTGCCAGCAGATTCAGGACAGGGTCGAGCACAGATACG. The encoded protein is CASRFRTGSSTDT. The entire CDR3 protein is CASRFRTGSSTDTQYF. The variable domain in full, with the rest retrieved from reference TRBV2 and TRBJ2-3, is EPEVTQTPSHQVTQMGQEVILRCVPISNHLYFYWYRQILGQKVEFLVSFYNNEISEKSEIFDDQFSVERPDGSNFTLKIRSTKLEDSAMYFCASRFRTGSSTDTQYFGPGTRLTVL.

Comment on this clone: The missing CDR3 end, 3 residues past where the read stops, is filled in from the germline J gene. This chain connects TRBV30 to TRBJ1-1, with D possibly TRBD1 on 6 matching bases. Trimming stripped 3 bases from V and 2 bases from J, with 10 bases between. The CDR3 length is 13 residues. Germline V gives CDR1 GTSNPN, CDR2 SVGIG (reference sequence). The CDR3 loop reads CAWSLTGNTEAFF. CDR3 bases read: TGTGCCTGGAGCCTGACAGGCAACACTGAA.

Concerning this clone itself: From the germline J gene comes the end of the CDR3, since the read stops 3 residues before it. The J gene is TRBJ2-2, the V gene TRBV19, with 7 nucleotides matching TRBD1. Germline V gene sequence: CDR1 LNHDA, CDR2 SQIVND (reference sequence). Trimming cost V 10 bases and J 6 bases; bases outside gene matches: 5. This CDR3 comprises 12 residues. CDR3 DNA (partial): TGTGCCATTGGGACAGTGCCCGGGGAG. Its protein is CAIGTVPGE. The whole CDR3 reads CAIGTVPGELFF.

With regard to this clone: The CDR3 extends 3 residues past the end of the read, so its final part is completed from the germline J gene. The rearrangement links TRBV7-8 to TRBJ2-3; 9 bases map to TRBD2. Germline CDR1 SGHVS, CDR2 FQNEAQ. This CDR3 region has 16 residues. Losses at the gene ends were 3 bases for V and 2 bases for J; bases not matched to a gene: 6. CDR3 sequence: CASSFQLAGPTDTQYF. The sequenced CDR3 bases are TGTGCCAGCAGCTTCCAACTAGCGGGCCCCACAGATACG.

As concerns this clone: The read falls 3 residues short of the CDR3 end, and the missing part is taken from the germline J gene. V gene TRBV5-1 combines with J gene TRBJ2-7; possibly TRBD2 for D (5 bases). Germline V gene sequence: CDR1 SGHRS, CDR2 YFSETQ. The V end lost 4 bases, the J end lost 5 bases, and 10 bases lay between the germline ends. This CDR3 is 12 amino acids long. The CDR3 sequence is CASSPLDNEQYF. CDR3 bases read: TGCGCCAGCAGCCCACTAGACAACGAG.

As concerns this clone: The read is 3 residues too short to cover the CDR3 end, so that end is filled in from the germline J gene. The chain has TRBV6-2 or TRBV6-3 and TRBJ2-1; D might be TRBD2 (6 bases). This CDR3 spans 14 amino acids. Germline-derived CDR1 and CDR2 are MNHEY and SVGEGT. The V gene lost 8 bases and the J gene lost 4 bases, with 15 bases spanning the gap. CDR3 loop: CASRLVSGYNEQFF. The CDR3 DNA, read in part, is TGTGCCAGCCGACTAGTTTCGGGGTACAATGAG.

Concerning this clone: The read terminates 3 residues ahead of where the CDR3 ends, so the germline J gene completes it. V is TRBV18 and J is TRBJ2-2; 7 bases are shared with TRBD2. The CDR3 runs to 18 residues. CDR1 and CDR2 (germline): KGHSH, LQKENI. Germline trimming cut 5 bases from V and 0 bases from J; bases unmatched to any gene: 12. The covered CDR3 bases are TGTGCCAGCTCAACAGACATAGCGGGCATAGCGAACACCGGGGAG. Its translation: CASSTDIAGIANTGE. The whole CDR3 protein reads CASSTDIAGIANTGELFF.

The sequenced part of the CDR3 DNA is TGCAGCGTTTCAGAAACAACTAATGAAAAA. Protein sequence: CSVSETTNEK. The whole CDR3 reads CSVSETTNEKLFF. The chain is built from TRBV29-1 and TRBJ1-4; D call uncertain. The read ends 3 residues shy of where the CDR3 ends; the end is completed using the germline J gene. The CDR3 runs 13 residues. Germline V gives CDR1 SQVTM, CDR2 ANQGSEA. V was shortened by 5 bases and J by 0 bases, with 7 bases between the two germline ends.

CDR3 region: CASKKRDGFTGELFF. The DNA read from the CDR3 is TGTGCCAGCAAGAAGCGGGACGGATTCACCGGGGAG. The gene calls are TRBV2 and TRBJ2-2, with 7 bases identical to TRBD2. Read data end 3 residues before the CDR3 end; the end is taken from the germline J gene. Germline loops: CDR1 SNHLY, CDR2 FYNNEI. Trimming took 7 bases from V and 4 from J; bases not matched to a gene: 9. The CDR3 length is 15 residues.

Notes on this clone: The CDR3 end is not reached by the read, which stops 3 residues before it; the germline J gene fills it in. The chain couples TRBV6-2 or TRBV6-3 to TRBJ2-3; 7 nucleotides line up with TRBD2. Looked up from germline, CDR1 is MNHEY and CDR2 is SVGEGT. The trim removed 1 base at V and 0 bases at J, leaving 1 base unmatched. The length of the CDR3 is 15 residues. The sequenced CDR3 bases are TGTGCCAGCAGTTACTACGGGGGGAGCACAGATACG. The encoded protein is CASSYYGGSTDT. The CDR3 in full is CASSYYGGSTDTQYF.

Incomplete CDR3 DNA: TGTGCCAGCTCACCACCGTCTTTGTCAGGGAGGTATGGC. Translation: CASSPPSLSGRYG. The full CDR3 is CASSPPSLSGRYGYTF. This chain connects TRBV18 to TRBJ1-2, with D maybe TRBD1 (5 bases). Read coverage stops 3 residues before the CDR3 terminus; the germline J gene supplies the remainder. The V gene's germline CDR1 is KGHSH and CDR2 LQKENI. The CDR3 totals 16 residues. The germline V and J ends were trimmed by 0 bases and 5 bases, with 16 bases remaining between them.

Regarding this clone: The missing CDR3 end, 3 residues past where the read stops, is filled in from the germline J gene. This sequence joins TRBV30 and TRBJ2-3, with D possibly being TRBD1 (5 bases). CDR1 and CDR2 from the germline V gene are GTSNPN and SVGIG (reference sequence). Trimming shortened V by 5 bases and J by 8 bases, and 11 bases separated the two germline ends. The CDR3 extends over 11 amino acids. CDR3 bases read: TGTGCCTGGGACACAGGTGGTACG. It specifies CAWDTGGT. The CDR3 in full is CAWDTGGTQYF.

As to this clone: Read data end 3 residues before the CDR3 end; the end is taken from the germline J gene. V usage is TRBV5-1 and J usage is TRBJ2-2, with 13 bases identical to TRBD2. The CDR3 covers 18 residues. J was trimmed by 7 bases and V by 0 bases; bases with no gene match: 9. Germline V lookup: CDR1 SGHRS, CDR2 YFSETQ. The part of the CDR3 DNA that was read is TGCGCCAGCAGCTTGGCCCTAACTAGCGGGGGGGCCGTCGGGGAG. It codes for CASSLALTSGGAVGE. The full CDR3 sequence reads CASSLALTSGGAVGELFF. Complete variable domain (other parts from reference TRBV5-1 and TRBJ2-2): KAGVTQTPRYLIKTRGQQVTLSCSPISGHRSVSWYQQTPGQGLQFLFEYFSETQRNKGNFPGRFSGRQFSNSRSEMNVSTLELGDSALYLCASSLALTSGGAVGELFFGEGSRLTVL.

Comment on this clone: The observed sequence ends 3 residues before the CDR3 terminus, with the missing tail filled in from the germline J gene. The rearrangement joins TRBV5-1 to TRBJ2-2; 7 nucleotides match TRBD1. CDR3 length: 16 residues. From germline, CDR1 is SGHRS and CDR2 YFSETQ. The junction had 7 bases not matched to a gene; V was cut back by 0 bases and J by 5 bases. CDR3 amino acids: CASSLERQGGTGELFF. The sequenced CDR3 bases are TGCGCCAGCAGCTTGGAGCGACAGGGTGGAACCGGGGAG.

Notes on this clone: The read halts 3 residues ahead of the CDR3 end, with the missing end drawn from the germline J gene. V gene TRBV29-1 combines with J gene TRBJ2-1; 9 nucleotides match TRBD1. The V gene end was trimmed by 6 bases and the J gene end by 8 bases; junction bases not matched to a gene: 20. Germline V gives CDR1 SQVTM, CDR2 ANQGSEA. This CDR3 is 17 amino acids long. Here the CDR3 reads CSVQGPTGTGILDEQFF. CDR3 bases read: TGCAGCGTCCAGGGGCCTACCGGGACAGGGATCCTCGATGAG.

With regard to this clone: Coverage ceases 3 residues before the CDR3 finishes, and the germline J gene fills in the end. V usage is TRBV7-2 and J usage is TRBJ2-7; possible D gene TRBD2, 6 bases. The CDR3 is made up of 14 amino acids. V shed 4 bases and J shed 6 bases, with 16 bases lying between them. CDR1 and CDR2 (germline): SGHTA, FQGNSA. CDR3 residues: CASSSAGLTLEQYF. The covered CDR3 bases are TGTGCCAGCAGCTCCGCGGGACTCACCCTCGAG.

Remarks on this clone: The read is 3 residues too short to cover the CDR3 end, so that end is filled in from the germline J gene. V and J are TRBV7-1 and TRBJ2-7, with 11 bases aligning to TRBD2. TRBV7-1 is an open reading frame whose function is uncertain. Germline trimming cut 2 bases from V and 2 bases from J; bases unmatched to any gene: 14. This CDR3 is 19 amino acids long. Partial CDR3 DNA: TGTGCCAGCAGCTCACCCGGGACTAGCGGAGGGCTATCGCCCTACGAG. Translated, it gives CASSSPGTSGGLSPYE. The CDR3 as a whole reads CASSSPGTSGGLSPYEQYF.

In the case of this clone: The missing CDR3 end, 3 residues past where the read stops, is filled in from the germline J gene. J is TRBJ1-1 and V is TRBV19; D is possibly TRBD1 (5 bases). The CDR3 is 14 amino acids. With 5 bases removed from V and 4 bases from J, the gap between germline ends came to 14 bases. Germline CDR1 LNHDA, CDR2 SQIVND (reference sequence). This CDR3 reads CASSSTGWSTEAFF. The sequenced CDR3 bases are TGTGCCAGTAGTTCAACAGGCTGGAGCACTGAA.

To note about this clone: The read terminates 3 residues before the CDR3 end, so the remaining end is supplied by the germline J gene. V and J are TRBV20-1 and TRBJ2-5; 7 positions agree with TRBD1. Germline loops: CDR1 DFQATT, CDR2 SNEGSKA (reference sequence). This CDR3 has 12 residues. The junction had 3 bases not matched to a gene; V was cut back by 4 bases and J by 4 bases. The sequenced part of the CDR3 DNA is TGCAGTGCTAACAGGGGTGGAGAGACC. It yields the protein CSANRGGET. The full CDR3 protein is CSANRGGETQYF.

Note on this clone: The read ends 3 residues early relative to the CDR3; the germline J gene fills the gap. The V gene is TRBV5-1, the J gene TRBJ1-6; no definite D call. The CDR3 is 14 residues long. Trimming removed 4 bases at V and 9 bases at J, with 14 bases between. Per the germline V gene, CDR1 is SGHRS and CDR2 is YFSETQ. CDR3: CASSPGLEVSPLHF. The sequenced CDR3 bases are TGCGCCAGCAGCCCCGGGTTGGAGGTTTCACCC. The full variable domain, rest sourced from reference TRBV5-1 and TRBJ1-6, is KAGVTQTPRYLIKTRGQQVTLSCSPISGHRSVSWYQQTPGQGLQFLFEYFSETQRNKGNFPGRFSGRQFSNSRSEMNVSTLELGDSALYLCASSPGLEVSPLHFGNGTRLTVT.

As concerns this clone: From the germline J gene comes the end of the CDR3, since the read stops 3 residues before it. The chain carries TRBV7-2 and TRBJ1-6; D might be TRBD1 (6 bases). The germline V and J ends were trimmed by 5 bases and 8 bases, with 10 bases remaining between them. Germline V lookup: CDR1 SGHTA, CDR2 FQGNSA. This CDR3 spans 13 amino acids. CDR3 loop: CASSPGGHSPLHF. The covered CDR3 bases are TGTGCCAGCAGCCCGGGGGGCCATTCACCC.

The sequenced part of the CDR3 DNA is TGTGCCAGCAGCTTAGCGGGGGGTTCGGGCTACGAG. Translating gives CASSLAGGSGYE. The complete CDR3 reads CASSLAGGSGYEQYF. The chain recombines TRBV11-3 with TRBJ2-7, with 7 bases lining up with TRBD2. From the germline J gene comes the end of the CDR3, since the read stops 3 residues before it. There are 15 residues in the CDR3. The V and J ends lost 1 base and 3 bases, in that order; junction bases with no gene match: 6. The germline CDR1 and CDR2 sequences are SGHNT and YENEEA.

The covered CDR3 bases are TGTGCCAGCAAAACCGACGGGGGGTGGATGTACATT. Translated: CASKTDGGWMYI. The complete CDR3 sequence is CASKTDGGWMYIQYF. The V call is TRBV7-2, the J call TRBJ2-4, with 7 bases that match TRBD2. The observed sequence ends 3 residues before the CDR3 terminus, with the missing tail filled in from the germline J gene. V lost 7 bases to trimming and J lost 8 bases; unmatched junction nucleotides: 14. The length of the CDR3 is 15 residues. Germline V lookup: CDR1 SGHTA, CDR2 FQGNSA.

Notes on this clone: With the read ending 3 residues before the CDR3 end, the germline J gene is used to fill in that end. The chain joins TRBV18 to TRBJ2-3; 7 nucleotides line up with TRBD2. CDR1 is KGHSH, CDR2 LQKENI, per germline. After removal of 3 bases from V and 6 bases from J, the junction contained 6 bases not matched to a gene. The CDR3 extends over 14 amino acids. CDR3 DNA (partial): TGTGCCAGCTCACCCCGACTAGCAACGGATACG. Protein: CASSPRLATDT. From start to end, the CDR3 is CASSPRLATDTQYF.

Of note for this clone: The read stops 3 residues short of the end of the CDR3; the missing end is completed from the germline J gene. The chain has TRBV7-2 and TRBJ2-5; TRBD2 aligns across 9 bases. The CDR3 covers 15 residues. Germline CDR1 SGHTA, CDR2 FQGNSA. V dropped 4 bases and J dropped 2; count of bases not matched to a gene: 5. The sequenced part of the CDR3 DNA is TGTGCCAGCAGCTCGACTAGCGGATTACAAGAGACC. Amino acid sequence: CASSSTSGLQET. In full, the CDR3 is CASSSTSGLQETQYF.

To note about this clone: Read data end 3 residues before the CDR3 end; the end is taken from the germline J gene. The J gene is TRBJ1-2, the V gene TRBV19; D is ambiguous. The V end was cut by 0 bases, the J end by 2 bases, with 4 bases between. Germline V CDR1 and CDR2: LNHDA, SQIVND (reference sequence). The CDR3 runs to 13 residues. CDR3 DNA, as far as it was read: TGTGCCAGTAGTATAGACGGGAACTATGGC. Residues: CASSIDGNYG. Given in full, the CDR3 is CASSIDGNYGYTF.